One sample yielded the 13 T cell receptor beta chains listed below, sequenced in a study of cytomegalovirus exposure and HLA in healthy donors. The PCR had 60 Vbeta and 13 Jbeta primers. The data were produced by immunoSEQ multiplex PCR, yet TCRdb's version contains in-frame clones alone and is incomplete. The sample holds just over 150,000 clones, about three quarters seen once. Sequenced input: PBMCs. These receptors all stem from a woman in her 30s in good health and CMV-seronegative.

This clone was seen more than once but under ten times. Mismatch with germline at one junction end may stem from a read error. The chain couples TRBV7-2 to TRBJ2-6; TRBD1 is a possible D gene (5 bases). Germline assignment: CDR1 SGHTA and CDR2 FQGNSA. This CDR3 contains 15 residues. CDR3 coding DNA: TGTGCCAGCAGCTTAGTAGCCTCTGGGGCCAACGGCCTGACTTTC. Its protein product is CASSLVASGANGLTF.

The chain uses TRBV30 and TRBJ2-1; no clear D gene. V lost 6 bases to trimming and J lost 7 bases, with 10 bases between them. This CDR3 is 11 amino acids long. Per the germline V gene, CDR1 is GTSNPN and CDR2 is SVGIG (reference sequence). In nucleotides, the CDR3 is TGTGCCTGTGTCTCTCGGAATGAGCAGTTCTTC. Translation: CACVSRNEQFF.

Regarding this clone: Other DNA sequences from this sample encode an identical CDR3 as well. This chain uses TRBV18 with TRBJ1-1; no firm D call. The CDR3 covers 13 residues. The V gene's germline CDR1 is KGHSH and CDR2 LQKENI. The V end lost 3 bases, the J end lost 4 bases, and 9 bases lay between the germline ends. CDR3 nucleotides: TGTGCCAGCTCACCGAATAGAGGCACTGAAGCTTTCTTT. Its protein product is CASSPNRGTEAFF.

V and J are TRBV2 and TRBJ1-5; possibly TRBD1 for D (6 bases). The CDR3 spans 15 residues. The ends were cut back, 6 bases at V and 2 bases at J, with 14 bases in the middle. Germline V gene data show CDR1 as SNHLY and CDR2 as FYNNEI. The CDR3 nucleotides read TGTGCCAGCAGCCCACAGGGCGGCGGCAATCAGCCCCAGCATTTT. Amino acids: CASSPQGGGNQPQHF. The variable domain in full, completed from reference TRBV2 and TRBJ1-5, reads EPEVTQTPSHQVTQMGQEVILRCVPISNHLYFYWYRQILGQKVEFLVSFYNNEISEKSEIFDDQFSVERPDGSNFTLKIRSTKLEDSAMYFCASSPQGGGNQPQHFGDGTRLSIL.

This clone showed up just a few times. This chain joins TRBV7-6 and TRBJ1-5, with D possibly being TRBD1 (5 bases). The ends were cut back, 1 base at V and 9 bases at J, with 10 bases in the middle. Per germline, CDR1 SGHVS and CDR2 FNYEAQ. This CDR3 is built from 13 residues. CDR3 DNA sequence: TGTGCCAGCAGCTTAGTAGCGGGGGGGCCCCAGCATTTT. As protein: CASSLVAGGPQHF.

This chain uses TRBV15 with TRBJ2-1, with D maybe TRBD1 (5 bases). The CDR3 covers 14 residues. Germline assignment: CDR1 LNHNV and CDR2 YYDKDF (reference sequence). V dropped 8 bases and J dropped 2 bases, with 13 bases sitting between them. Here the CDR3 reads CATLPGHAYNEQFF. The CDR3 DNA sequence: TGTGCCACCCTCCCAGGGCACGCCTACAATGAGCAGTTCTTC. Based on the CDR3 plus reference TRBV15 and TRBJ2-1, the full variable domain is DAMVIQNPRYQVTQFGKPVTLSCSQTLNHNVMYWYQQKSSQAPKLLFHYYDKDFNNEADTPDNFQSRRPNTSFCFLDIRSPGLGDTAMYLCATLPGHAYNEQFFGPGTRLTVL.

The chain combines TRBV6-5 with TRBJ1-2, with 7 bases aligning to TRBD1. This CDR3 has 13 amino acids. V gave up 1 base and J gave up 6 bases; unmatched junction bases: 2. CDR1 and CDR2 (germline): MNHEY, SVGAGI. The CDR3: CASSYLGGDGYTF. For the CDR3, the DNA is TGTGCCAGCAGTTACTTAGGGGGCGATGGCTACACCTTC.

This clone was counted between two and nine times. Germline and junction disagree at one end, which may indicate a read error. V is TRBV28 and J is TRBJ2-6; D may be TRBD1 (5 bases). The CDR3 has 15 residues. Germline V gene sequence: CDR1 MDHEN, CDR2 SYDVKM. In DNA form, the CDR3 reads TGTGCCAGCACTCCCTCCCGCCCTGGGGCCAACGGCCTGACTTTC. Its protein product is CASTPSRPGANGLTF.

This clone was seen a single time. This rearrangement joins TRBV15 to TRBJ2-7; the D gene is possibly TRBD1 (6 bases). The V end was cut by 3 bases, the J end by 3 bases, with 15 bases between. CDR3 length equals 15 residues. Looked up from germline, CDR1 is LNHNV and CDR2 is YYDKDF (reference sequence). CDR3 nucleotide sequence: TGTGCCACCAGCAGCCTCGCAGGGGTCGGCTACGAGCAGTACTTC. The encoded protein is CATSSLAGVGYEQYF.

The chain links TRBV5-4 to TRBJ1-3; 10 nucleotides align to TRBD1. This CDR3 region has 14 residues. V shed 4 bases, J shed 7 bases, and the junction held 5 bases outside the gene matches. Germline loops: CDR1 SGHNT, CDR2 YYREEE (reference sequence). The chain's CDR3 is CASSGGQGMNTIYF. CDR3 in DNA: TGTGCCAGCAGCGGGGGACAGGGGATGAACACCATATATTTT.

V is TRBV5-1 and J is TRBJ2-1; D is possibly TRBD1 (6 bases). Between the trimmed V and J ends, which lost 8 bases and 0 bases, there was a span of 12 bases. The germline V gene has CDR1 SGHRS and CDR2 YFSETQ. The CDR3 sequence is 14 residues long. The CDR3 sequence is CASRDMSSYNEQFF. CDR3 DNA: TGCGCCAGTCGGGACATGAGCTCCTACAATGAGCAGTTCTTC.

This clone appeared a few times. The chain links TRBV9 to TRBJ2-2; the D is unclear. Germline-derived CDR1 and CDR2 are SGDLS and YYNGEE. Deletions cut 0 bases from V and 4 bases from J, with 7 bases between. CDR3 length equals 14 residues. The CDR3 is CASSVVVSTGELFF. The CDR3 bases are TGTGCCAGCAGCGTAGTCGTGAGCACCGGGGAGCTGTTTTTT. Supplemented by reference TRBV9 and TRBJ2-2, the full variable domain reads DSGVTQTPKHLITATGQRVTLRCSPRSGDLSVYWYQQSLDQGLQFLIQYYNGEERAKGNILERFSAQQFPDLHSELNLSSLELGDSALYFCASSVVVSTGELFFGEGSRLTVL.

The chain recombines TRBV7-9 with TRBJ2-7; 9 nucleotides agree with TRBD1. The CDR3 is 17 amino acids. V dropped 2 bases and J dropped 0; count of bases not matched to a gene: 8. Germline loops: CDR1 SEHNR, CDR2 FQNEAQ (reference sequence). In DNA form, the CDR3 reads TGTGCCAGCAGCTTACCGCGACAGGGGGGTAGCTCCTACGAGCAGTACTTC. It specifies CASSLPRQGGSSYEQYF.